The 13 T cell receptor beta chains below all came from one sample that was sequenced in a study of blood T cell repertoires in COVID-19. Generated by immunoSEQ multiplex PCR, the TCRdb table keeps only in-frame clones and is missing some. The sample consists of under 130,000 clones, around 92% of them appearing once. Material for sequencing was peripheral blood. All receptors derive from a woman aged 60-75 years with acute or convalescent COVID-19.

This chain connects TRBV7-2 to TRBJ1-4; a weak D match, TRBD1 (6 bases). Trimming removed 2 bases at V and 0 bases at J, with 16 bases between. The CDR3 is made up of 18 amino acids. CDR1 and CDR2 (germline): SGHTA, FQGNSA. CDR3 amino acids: CASSLRGGQDATNEKLFF. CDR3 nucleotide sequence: TGTGCCAGCAGCTTAAGGGGGGGCCAGGATGCAACTAATGAAAAACTGTTTTTT.

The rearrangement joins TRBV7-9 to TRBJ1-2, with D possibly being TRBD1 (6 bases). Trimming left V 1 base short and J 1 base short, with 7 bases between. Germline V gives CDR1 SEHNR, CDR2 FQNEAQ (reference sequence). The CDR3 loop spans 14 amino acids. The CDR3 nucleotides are TGTGCCAGCAGCTTAGTAGGGGGTAACTATGGCTACACCTTC. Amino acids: CASSLVGGNYGYTF.

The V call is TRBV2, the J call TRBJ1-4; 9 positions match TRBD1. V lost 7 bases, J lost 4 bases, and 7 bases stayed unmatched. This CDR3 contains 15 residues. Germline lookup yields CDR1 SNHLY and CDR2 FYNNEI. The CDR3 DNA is TGTGCCAGCATTATCGACAGGGGGAGTAATGAAAAACTGTTTTTT. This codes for CASIIDRGSNEKLFF.

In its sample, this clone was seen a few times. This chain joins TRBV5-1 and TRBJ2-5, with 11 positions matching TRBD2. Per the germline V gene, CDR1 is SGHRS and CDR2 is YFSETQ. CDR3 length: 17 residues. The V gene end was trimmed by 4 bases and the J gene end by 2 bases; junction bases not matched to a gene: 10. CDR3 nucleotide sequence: TGCGCCAGCAGCAAGAGGGGGCGACTAGCGGGGCAAGAGACCCAGTACTTC. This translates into CASSKRGRLAGQETQYF.

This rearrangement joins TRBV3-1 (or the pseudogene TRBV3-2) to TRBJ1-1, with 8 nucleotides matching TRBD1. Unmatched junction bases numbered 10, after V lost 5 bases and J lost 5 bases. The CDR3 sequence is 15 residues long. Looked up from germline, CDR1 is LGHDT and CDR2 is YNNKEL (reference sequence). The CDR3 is CASSIRTGFRTEAFF. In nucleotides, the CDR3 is TGTGCCAGCAGCATCCGGACAGGGTTTCGAACTGAAGCTTTCTTT.

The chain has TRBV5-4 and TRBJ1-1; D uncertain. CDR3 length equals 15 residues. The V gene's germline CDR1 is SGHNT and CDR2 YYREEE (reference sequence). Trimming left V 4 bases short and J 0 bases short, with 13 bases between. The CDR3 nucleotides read TGTGCCAGCAGCACGCCGAGGGATCTGAACACTGAAGCTTTCTTT. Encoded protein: CASSTPRDLNTEAFF. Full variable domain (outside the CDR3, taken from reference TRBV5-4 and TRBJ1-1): ETGVTQSPTHLIKTRGQQVTLRCSSQSGHNTVSWYQQALGQGPQFIFQYYREEENGRGNFPPRFSGLQFPNYSSELNVNALELDDSALYLCASSTPRDLNTEAFFGQGTRLTVV.

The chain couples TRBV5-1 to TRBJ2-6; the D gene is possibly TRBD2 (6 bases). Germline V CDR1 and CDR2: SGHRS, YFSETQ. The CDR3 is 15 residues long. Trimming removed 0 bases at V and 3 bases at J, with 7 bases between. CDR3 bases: TGCGCCAGCAGCTTGGGCGGGGTTGGGGCCAACGTCCTGACTTTC. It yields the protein CASSLGGVGANVLTF. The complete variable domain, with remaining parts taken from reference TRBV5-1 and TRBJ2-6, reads KAGVTQTPRYLIKTRGQQVTLSCSPISGHRSVSWYQQTPGQGLQFLFEYFSETQRNKGNFPGRFSGRQFSNSRSEMNVSTLELGDSALYLCASSLGGVGANVLTFGAGSRLTVL.

In DNA form, the CDR3 reads TGCGCCAGCAGCCAATACTCGTACTCTGGGGCCAACGTCCTGACTTTC. Residues: CASSQYSYSGANVLTF. V and J are TRBV4-1 and TRBJ2-6; D gene ambiguous. CDR3 length equals 16 residues. Germline V gene lookup returns CDR1 MGHRA and CDR2 YSYEKL. Trimming pared 2 bases from V and 0 bases from J, leaving 8 bases between.

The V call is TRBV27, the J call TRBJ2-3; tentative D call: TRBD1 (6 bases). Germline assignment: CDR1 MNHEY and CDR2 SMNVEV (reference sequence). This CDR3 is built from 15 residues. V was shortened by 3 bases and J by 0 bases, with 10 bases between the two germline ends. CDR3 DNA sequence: TGTGCCAGCAGTTTTGGGGGCCTAAGCACAGATACGCAGTATTTT. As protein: CASSFGGLSTDTQYF.

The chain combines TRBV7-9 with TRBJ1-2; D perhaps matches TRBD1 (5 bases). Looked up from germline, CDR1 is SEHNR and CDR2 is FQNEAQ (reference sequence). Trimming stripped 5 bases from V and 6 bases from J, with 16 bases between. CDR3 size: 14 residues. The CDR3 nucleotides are TGTGCCAGCAGCACCAGTCCGCCAGGGAATGGCTACACCTTC. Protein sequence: CASSTSPPGNGYTF.

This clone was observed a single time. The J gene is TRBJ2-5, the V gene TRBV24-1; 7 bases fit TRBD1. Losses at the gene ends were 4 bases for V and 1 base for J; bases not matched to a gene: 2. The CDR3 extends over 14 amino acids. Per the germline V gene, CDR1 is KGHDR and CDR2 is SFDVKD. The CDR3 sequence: CATSEGQLQETQYF. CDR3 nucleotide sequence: TGTGCCACCAGTGAGGGACAGCTCCAAGAGACCCAGTACTTC.

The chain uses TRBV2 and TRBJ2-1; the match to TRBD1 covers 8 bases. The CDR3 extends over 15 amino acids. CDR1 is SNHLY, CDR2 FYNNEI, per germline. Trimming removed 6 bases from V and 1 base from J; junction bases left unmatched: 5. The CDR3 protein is CASRGDRGSYNEQFF. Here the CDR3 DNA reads TGTGCCAGCAGGGGAGACAGGGGTTCCTACAATGAGCAGTTCTTC.

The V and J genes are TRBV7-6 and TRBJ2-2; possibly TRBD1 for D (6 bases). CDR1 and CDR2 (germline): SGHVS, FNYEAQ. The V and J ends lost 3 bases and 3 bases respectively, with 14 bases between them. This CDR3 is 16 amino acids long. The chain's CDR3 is CASSLTRGKDTGELFF. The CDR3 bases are TGTGCCAGCAGCTTGACAAGGGGGAAGGACACCGGGGAGCTGTTTTTT.